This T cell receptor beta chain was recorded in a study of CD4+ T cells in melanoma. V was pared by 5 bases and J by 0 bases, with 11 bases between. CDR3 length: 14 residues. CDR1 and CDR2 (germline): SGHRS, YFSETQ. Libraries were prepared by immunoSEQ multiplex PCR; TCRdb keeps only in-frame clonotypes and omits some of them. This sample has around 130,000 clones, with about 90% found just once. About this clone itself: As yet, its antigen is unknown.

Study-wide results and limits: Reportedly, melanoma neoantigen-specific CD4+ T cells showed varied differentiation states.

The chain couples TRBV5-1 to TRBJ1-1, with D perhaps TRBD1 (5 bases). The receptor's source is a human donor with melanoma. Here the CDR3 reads CASRPGTVNTEAFF. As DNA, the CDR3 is TGCGCCAGCAGGCCAGGGACGGTGAACACTGAAGCTTTCTTT.